The 7 T cell receptor gamma chains presented below share a single source sample, sequenced in a study of Vγ9Vδ2 T cells in congenital toxoplasmosis. Template-switch reverse transcription used TRGC- and TRDC-specific primers together in a single tube. The TRGC primer was designed to bind both TRGC1 and TRGC2 constant genes. TCRdb applied CATT to the reads for clone calling. The table has about 140 gamma-chain clones, approximately 45% seen once; the top ten hold roughly 90%. The sequencing input was gamma-delta T cells from blood. The source is a child under 10 years old born to a mother with Toxoplasma gondii infection during pregnancy, either congenitally infected or uninfected (not recorded which).

In regard to this clone: The translation of this DNA and the TCRdb protein of a much larger clone differ at residue 7, probably owing to a read error; the protein shown here is translated from the DNA. The rearrangement links TRGV4 to TRGJ1 or TRGJ2. Germline-derived CDR1 and CDR2 are EGSTGY and YDSYTSSV. V shed 5 bases and J 6 bases; nucleotides not matched to a gene: 7. The CDR3 is 12 residues long. The CDR3 is CATWGLCYKKLF. The CDR3 DNA reads TGTGCCACCTGGGGTCTATGTTATAAGAAACTCTTT.

This clone was counted a few times. A far more abundant clone sits one base away, making this likely a read error. Additional DNA sequences in this sample encode the identical CDR3. The chain combines TRGV9 with TRGJP. The V gene's germline CDR1 is GITISATS and CDR2 ISYDGTV (reference sequence). Germline trimming cut 1 base from V and 4 bases from J; bases unmatched to any gene: 1. The CDR3 runs 16 residues. The CDR3 region is CALWEVQELGKKIKVF. CDR3 coding DNA: TGTGCCTTGTGGGAGGTACAAGAGTTGGGCAAAAAAATCAAGGTATTT.

As regards this clone: The TCRdb protein comes from a much larger clone and disagrees with this DNA's translation at residue 5, likely due to a read error; the protein given here is derived from the DNA. The chain has TRGV10 and TRGJP1. TRGV10 is annotated as an ORF whose role is uncertain. Germline trimming cut 8 bases from V and 4 bases from J; bases unmatched to any gene: 2. This CDR3 has 12 amino acids. Here the CDR3 DNA reads TGTGCTGCGTGGATCACTGGTTGGTTCAAGATATTT. Amino acids: CAAWITGWFKIF.

For this clone: A far larger clone is one nucleotide away, so this likely arose from a read error. The V and J genes are TRGV2 and TRGJP1. Germline V gene sequence: CDR1 EGSNGY, CDR2 YDSYNSKV. The CDR3 is made up of 16 amino acids. In DNA form, the CDR3 reads TGTGCCGCCTGGGACGGGCCGGATACCACTGGTTGGTTCAAGATATTT. As protein: CAAWDGPDTTGWFKIF.

A note on this clone: The protein TCRdb gives is from a much larger clone and does not agree with this DNA's translation at residue 3, likely a read error; the protein shown here comes from the DNA. The chain joins TRGV9 to TRGJP. Germline CDR1 GITISATS, CDR2 ISYDGTV (reference sequence). This CDR3 has 16 residues. CDR3 in amino acids: CASWETQELGKKIKVF. CDR3 coding DNA: TGTGCCTCGTGGGAGACGCAAGAGTTGGGCAAAAAAATCAAGGTATTT.

This clone was seen only once. Translating this DNA gives a protein that differs at residue 8 from the TCRdb one, which belongs to a much larger clone; a read error is likely, and the protein shown is this translation. This rearrangement joins TRGV9 to TRGJP. There are 13 residues in the CDR3. The germline gives CDR1 GITISATS, CDR2 ISYDGTV (reference sequence). CDR3 bases: TGTGCCTTGTGGGAGTTGGGCGAAAAAATCAAGGTATTT. Translated, it gives CALWELGEKIKVF.

This clone was found a few times. The likely explanation is a read error, given a far larger clone one base away. Other DNA variants within this sample encode the same CDR3. The rearrangement joins TRGV4 to TRGJ1 or TRGJ2. The germline V gene encodes CDR1 EGSTGY and CDR2 YDSYTSSV. This CDR3 has 12 amino acids. CDR3 region: CATWGLYYKKLF. The DNA of the CDR3 is TGTGCTACCTGGGGTCTATATTATAAGAAACTCTTT.